Each of the 24 T cell receptor beta chains below was sequenced from the same sample in a study of identical twins. TCRdb processed the 5' RACE reads anew with MiXCR; each CDR3 protein has one entry. The sample lists fewer than 550,000 distinct CDR3 sequences; nearly 15% were seen once. This sample also appeared in a second study, on yellow fever vaccine responses in identical twins.

The sample taken for sequencing was CD4+ T cells sorted from blood. The receptor set was obtained from a woman younger than 35 in good health.

The chain has TRBV11-2 and TRBJ2-1; 9 bases are shared with TRBD2. CDR1 is SGHAT, CDR2 FQNNGV, per germline. With 3 bases clipped from V and 6 bases from J, the junction kept 18 bases outside the gene matches. This CDR3 region has 19 residues. CDR3 region: CASSLGGGPLAGIINEQFF. CDR3 in DNA: TGTGCCAGCAGCTTGGGAGGAGGGCCTCTAGCGGGAATCATCAATGAGCAGTTCTTC. The full variable domain, completed using reference TRBV11-2 and TRBJ2-1, is EAGVAQSPRYKIIEKRQSVAFWCNPISGHATLYWYQQILGQGPKLLIQFQNNGVVDDSQLPKDRFSAERLKGVDSTLKIQPAKLEDSAVYLCASSLGGGPLAGIINEQFFGPGTRLTVL.

The rearrangement joins TRBV28 to TRBJ2-5, with TRBD2 matching over 12 bases. The V segment lost 5 bases and the J segment 5 bases; nucleotides outside the gene matches: 3. This CDR3 spans 14 amino acids. CDR1 MDHEN and CDR2 SYDVKM come from the germline V gene. CDR3 loop: CASSKTSGGETQYF. The DNA of the CDR3 is TGTGCCAGCAGTAAGACTAGCGGGGGTGAGACCCAGTACTTC.

This clonotype was observed many times. The germline gene is not matched at one end of the junction; a read error may be the cause. The chain is built from TRBV5-1 and TRBJ2-1; 15 bases line up with TRBD2. This CDR3 region has 16 residues. Per the germline V gene, CDR1 is SGHRS and CDR2 is YFSETQ. CDR3 amino acids: CASSLGLAGGPNEQFF. The CDR3 DNA reads TGTGCCAGCAGTTTAGGACTAGCGGGGGGGCCCAATGAGCAGTTCTTC.

This clonotype has only one observation. This may be a read error, as it is one base from a much larger clone. The chain employs TRBV7-9 and TRBJ1-4; no reliable D call. Germline V lookup: CDR1 SEHNR, CDR2 FQNEAQ (reference sequence). This CDR3 spans 12 amino acids. The CDR3 nucleotides read TGTGCCAGCAGCTTAGTACCTGAAAATCTGTTTTTT. Its translation: CASSLVPENLFF.

The gene calls are TRBV2 and TRBJ2-7; the D gene is possibly TRBD1 (6 bases). This CDR3 has 11 residues. Germline V gene sequence: CDR1 SNHLY, CDR2 FYNNEI. The ends were cut back, 11 bases at V and 3 bases at J, with 11 bases in the middle. CDR3 protein: CAGGQIYEQYV. The CDR3 coding sequence is TGTGCCGGCGGACAGATCTACGAGCAGTACGTC.

This clonotype has only a few counts. This chain joins TRBV5-1 and TRBJ2-3; 7 nucleotides agree with TRBD1. Germline CDR1 is SGHRS and CDR2 is YFSETQ. The CDR3 loop spans 16 amino acids. Unmatched junction bases numbered 9, after V lost 3 bases and J lost 2 bases. This CDR3 is CASSSPDRKVTDTQYF. The CDR3 region has the DNA TGCGCCAGCAGCTCACCGGACAGGAAGGTCACAGATACGCAGTATTTT.

This clonotype was seen a few times. The CDR3 DNA reads as TGTGCCAGCAGTTACTCGGACAGATTCAATGAGCAGTTCTTC. Amino acids: CASSYSDRFNEQFF. The chain is built from TRBV6-5 and TRBJ2-1; D perhaps matches TRBD1 (6 bases). The CDR3 consists of 14 residues. The ends were cut back, 0 bases at V and 6 bases at J, with 9 bases in the middle. Germline values: CDR1 MNHEY, CDR2 SVGAGI.

This clonotype was detected only a few times. This chain links TRBV5-1 with TRBJ2-7; 7 positions match TRBD2. The germline CDR1 and CDR2 sequences are SGHRS and YFSETQ. Trimming took 4 bases from V and 3 from J; bases not matched to a gene: 4. The CDR3 consists of 13 residues. The CDR3 DNA reads TGCGCCAGCAGCGGGGGGGGGGACTACGAGCAGTACGTC. As protein: CASSGGGDYEQYV.

The chain combines TRBV9 with TRBJ2-1, with TRBD2 identical over 8 bases. Germline V gene data show CDR1 as SGDLS and CDR2 as YYNGEE. The length of the CDR3 is 16 residues. The ends lost 1 base at V and 3 bases at J; junction bases unmatched: 6. Here the CDR3 reads CASSVKSGLVYNEQFF. The DNA for the CDR3 is TGTGCCAGCAGCGTAAAATCGGGACTAGTCTACAATGAGCAGTTCTTC. Drawing the rest from reference TRBV9 and TRBJ2-1, the complete variable domain is DSGVTQTPKHLITATGQRVTLRCSPRSGDLSVYWYQQSLDQGLQFLIQYYNGEERAKGNILERFSAQQFPDLHSELNLSSLELGDSALYFCASSVKSGLVYNEQFFGPGTRLTVL.

The chain employs TRBV27 and TRBJ2-7; 11 bases line up with TRBD2. CDR3 length: 15 residues. Germline CDR1 MNHEY, CDR2 SMNVEV (reference sequence). V was clipped by 6 bases and J by 3 bases; unmatched bases: 7. CDR3 DNA: TGTGCCAGCAGGGACCGGACTAGCGGGTACTACGAGCAGTACTTC. Protein product: CASRDRTSGYYEQYF.

This clonotype was counted between two and nine times. The J gene is TRBJ2-1, the V gene TRBV20-1; D might be TRBD2 (6 bases). The CDR3 is 12 amino acids. Germline values: CDR1 DFQATT, CDR2 SNEGSKA (reference sequence). The CDR3, as DNA: TGCAGGGCAGCGGGTCTGTACAATGAGCAGTTCTTC. Translating gives CRAAGLYNEQFF.

The rearrangement links TRBV10-3 to TRBJ2-2; a possible D gene is TRBD2 (6 bases). Trimming shortened V by 6 bases and J by 2 bases, and 19 bases separated the two germline ends. The CDR3 is 17 residues long. CDR1 ENHRY and CDR2 SYGVKD come from the germline V gene. CDR3 region: CAISPEGLSYNTGELFF. DNA of the CDR3: TGTGCCATCAGCCCCGAGGGACTTTCCTACAACACCGGGGAGCTGTTTTTT.

This sequence joins TRBV7-6 and TRBJ2-7, with D unresolved. This CDR3 has 13 residues. The V gene lost 5 bases and the J gene lost 2 bases, with 10 bases spanning the gap. Germline CDR1 SGHVS, CDR2 FNYEAQ. The CDR3 region is CASSRVSAYEQYF. The CDR3 DNA reads TGTGCCAGCAGCCGGGTCTCTGCCTACGAGCAGTACTTC.

This clonotype came up a few times. The chain links TRBV20-1 to TRBJ2-5; D is unresolved. The CDR3 consists of 14 residues. Germline lookup yields CDR1 DFQATT and CDR2 SNEGSKA (reference sequence). V lost 3 bases to trimming and J lost 0 bases, with 11 bases between them. The CDR3 sequence: CSASRTVNQETQYF. The CDR3 nucleotides read TGCAGTGCTAGTCGTACAGTGAACCAAGAGACCCAGTACTTC.

The rearrangement uses TRBV4-2 and TRBJ2-4, with D possibly TRBD2 on 5 matching bases. Germline loops: CDR1 LGHNA, CDR2 YNFKEQ. V lost 0 bases, J lost 2 bases, and 11 bases lay in between. The CDR3 loop spans 16 amino acids. The CDR3 DNA is TGTGCCAGCAGCCAAGATGAGCGGAGATCCAAAAACATTCAGTACTTC. Translated: CASSQDERRSKNIQYF.

This chain uses TRBV5-1 with TRBJ2-7; D possibly corresponds to TRBD1 (6 bases). Germline-derived CDR1 and CDR2 are SGHRS and YFSETQ. With 5 bases removed from V and 5 bases from J, the gap between germline ends came to 23 bases. CDR3 size: 16 residues. The CDR3 DNA reads as TGCGCCAGCAGAACGGTGGGGCAGGGGAGATGTAACGAGCAGTACGTC. Its translation: CASRTVGQGRCNEQYV.

The CDR3 sequence is CASSLGLGTFSGSTDTQYF. CDR3 nucleotides: TGCGCCAGCAGCTTGGGTTTGGGGACGTTTAGCGGGAGCACAGATACGCAGTATTTT. The genes are TRBV5-1 and TRBJ2-3; TRBD2 aligns across 7 bases. The length of the CDR3 is 19 residues. Unmatched junction bases numbered 13, after V lost 0 bases and J lost 0 bases. Germline CDR1 and CDR2: SGHRS and YFSETQ.

This clonotype was counted only a few times. The genes are TRBV7-7 and TRBJ2-5; 16 bases align to TRBD2. This CDR3 region has 18 residues. In germline, CDR1 is SSHAT, CDR2 FNYEAQ (reference sequence). V lost 7 bases, J lost 1 base, and 9 bases stayed unmatched. The CDR3 loop reads CASIIGTSGRVVQETQYF. CDR3 DNA sequence: TGTGCCAGCATCATCGGGACTAGCGGGAGGGTGGTCCAAGAGACCCAGTACTTC.

This clonotype has only a few counts. The chain is built from TRBV6-1 and TRBJ1-1; D is possibly TRBD1 (5 bases). Germline V CDR1 and CDR2: MNHNS, SASEGT. This CDR3 spans 16 amino acids. The ends were cut back, 4 bases at V and 0 bases at J, with 15 bases in the middle. The CDR3 spells CASSVGGFGMNTEAFF. Here the CDR3 DNA reads TGTGCCAGCAGTGTCGGGGGTTTCGGTATGAACACTGAAGCTTTCTTT.

The CDR3 region is CASMDRGKYNEQFF. The CDR3 DNA reads TGTGCCAGCATGGACAGGGGGAAATACAATGAGCAGTTCTTC. The V call is TRBV28, the J call TRBJ2-1; 10 bases are shared with TRBD1. With V trimmed by 7 bases and J by 4 bases, 4 bases remained unmatched. This CDR3 is 14 amino acids long. Looked up from germline, CDR1 is MDHEN and CDR2 is SYDVKM. The entire variable domain, with the rest obtained from reference TRBV28 and TRBJ2-1, is as follows: DVKVTQSSRYLVKRTGEKVFLECVQDMDHENMFWYRQDPGLGLRLIYFSYDVKMKEKGDIPEGYSVSREKKERFSLILESASTNQTSMYLCASMDRGKYNEQFFGPGTRLTVL.

This chain connects TRBV6-1 to TRBJ2-2; D gene ambiguous. Trimming left V 5 bases short and J 1 base short, with 14 bases between. The CDR3 length is 16 residues. Germline CDR1 is MNHNS and CDR2 is SASEGT. The CDR3 DNA is TGTGCCAGCAGTCCCGGCCGGGTACTGAACACCGGGGAGCTGTTTTTT. Translation gives CASSPGRVLNTGELFF.

The chain employs TRBV9 and TRBJ1-1; weak D call: TRBD1 (5 bases). CDR3 length equals 16 residues. Germline V gives CDR1 SGDLS, CDR2 YYNGEE. V was cut by 0 bases and J by 2 bases, with 14 bases left in between. This CDR3 reads CASSVEWGRANTEAFF. The CDR3 bases are TGTGCCAGCAGCGTAGAGTGGGGCAGGGCAAACACTGAAGCTTTCTTT.

This clonotype was observed a handful of times. The chain has TRBV20-1 and TRBJ2-1; TRBD2 is a possible D gene (6 bases). The V gene's germline CDR1 is DFQATT and CDR2 SNEGSKA (reference sequence). The CDR3 runs to 17 residues. Trimming took off 0 bases at V and 6 bases at J, with 21 bases between the two ends. CDR3 region: CSARDFSGGAKSNEQFF. CDR3 DNA: TGCAGTGCTAGAGATTTCTCCGGAGGGGCCAAGTCCAATGAGCAGTTCTTC.

The V and J genes are TRBV5-6 and TRBJ2-7; TRBD2 matches at 8 bases. Germline-derived CDR1 and CDR2 are SGHDT and YYEEEE. There are 15 residues in the CDR3. V lost 0 bases and J lost 7; bases outside the gene matches: 9. Written as DNA, the CDR3 is TGTGCCAGCAGCTTGGGGCTGGCGGGAGGTAATGAGCAGTACTTC. This codes for CASSLGLAGGNEQYF.